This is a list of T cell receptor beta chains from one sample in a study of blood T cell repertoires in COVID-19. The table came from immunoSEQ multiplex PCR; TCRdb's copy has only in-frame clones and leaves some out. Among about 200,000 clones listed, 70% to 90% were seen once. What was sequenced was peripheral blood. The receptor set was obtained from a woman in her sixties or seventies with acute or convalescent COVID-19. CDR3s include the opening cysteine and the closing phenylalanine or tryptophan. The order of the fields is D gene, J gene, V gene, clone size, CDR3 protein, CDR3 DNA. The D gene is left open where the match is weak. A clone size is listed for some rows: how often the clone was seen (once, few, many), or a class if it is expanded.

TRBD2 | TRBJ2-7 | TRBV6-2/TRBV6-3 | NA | CASSYPGTSAHEQYF | TGTGCCAGCAGTTACCCCGGGACTAGCGCACACGAGCAGTACTTC
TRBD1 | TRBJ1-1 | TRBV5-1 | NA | CASSRGQGNTEAFF | TGCGCCAGCAGCCGGGGACAGGGGAACACTGAAGCTTTCTTT
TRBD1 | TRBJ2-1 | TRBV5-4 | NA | CASSPRDRANEQFF | TGTGCCAGCAGCCCCCGGGACAGGGCCAATGAGCAGTTCTTC
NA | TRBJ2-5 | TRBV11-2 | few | CASSSGETQYF | TGTGCCAGCAGCTCGGGAGAGACCCAGTACTTC
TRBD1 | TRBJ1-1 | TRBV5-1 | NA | CASSSSGQANTEAFF | TGCGCCAGCAGCTCCTCCGGACAGGCGAACACTGAAGCTTTCTTT
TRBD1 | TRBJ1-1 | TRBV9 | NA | CASSGRGRKDTEAFF | TGTGCCAGCAGCGGAAGGGGGCGCAAGGACACTGAAGCTTTCTTT
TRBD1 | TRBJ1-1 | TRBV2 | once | CASSLGQGISEAFF | TGTGCCAGCAGTTTAGGACAGGGGATCTCTGAAGCTTTCTTT
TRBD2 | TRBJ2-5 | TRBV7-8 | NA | CASSLLKLAGGGETQYF | TGTGCCAGCAGCTTACTCAAACTAGCGGGAGGGGGAGAGACCCAGTACTTC
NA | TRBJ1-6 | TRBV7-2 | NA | CASSSRGGGLHF | TGTGCCAGCAGCTCGAGGGGGGGAGGCCTCCACTTT
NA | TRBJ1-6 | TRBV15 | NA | CATSTKSSYNSPLHF | TGTGCCACCAGTACTAAAAGCTCCTATAATTCACCCCTCCACTTT
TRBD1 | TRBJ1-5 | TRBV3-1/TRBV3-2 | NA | CASSQGDRVNQPQHF | TGTGCCAGCAGCCAGGGGGACAGGGTCAATCAGCCCCAGCATTTT
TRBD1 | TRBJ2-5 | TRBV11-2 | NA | CASSSYRGRDETQYF | TGTGCCAGCAGCTCGTACAGGGGGCGAGATGAGACCCAGTACTTC
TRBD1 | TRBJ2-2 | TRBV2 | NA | CASSVGQHTGELFF | TGTGCCAGCAGTGTGGGACAGCACACCGGGGAGCTGTTTTTT
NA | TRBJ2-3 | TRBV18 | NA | CASSPPSADTQYF | TGTGCCAGCTCACCACCCTCAGCAGATACGCAGTATTTT
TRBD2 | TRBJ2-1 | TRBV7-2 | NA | CASSSPPGTGGPVYNEQFF | TGTGCCAGCAGCTCACCCCCGGGGACGGGAGGCCCCGTGTACAATGAGCAGTTCTTC
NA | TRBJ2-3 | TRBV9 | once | CASSYDSLTDTQYF | TGTGCCAGCAGTTATGACTCCCTCACAGATACGCAGTATTTT
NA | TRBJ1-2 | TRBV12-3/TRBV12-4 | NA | CASSLGGNYGYTF | TGTGCCAGCAGTTTAGGAGGTAACTATGGCTACACCTTC
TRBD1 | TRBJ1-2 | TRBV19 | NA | CASRDAGTGANYGYTF | TGTGCCAGTAGAGACGCGGGGACAGGGGCTAACTATGGCTACACCTTC
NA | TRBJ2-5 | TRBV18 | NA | CASSPRGDGGETQYF | TGTGCCAGCTCACCAAGGGGAGACGGAGGGGAGACCCAGTACTTC
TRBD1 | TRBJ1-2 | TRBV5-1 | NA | CASSKDRDGYGYTF | TGCGCCAGCAGCAAAGACAGGGATGGCTATGGCTACACCTTC
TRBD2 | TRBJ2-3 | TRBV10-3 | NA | CATGRLGSGGGTDTQYF | TGTGCCACCGGGCGATTAGGTAGCGGGGGGGGCACAGATACGCAGTATTTT
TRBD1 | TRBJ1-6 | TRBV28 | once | CASSSGQGNSPLHF | TGTGCCAGCAGTTCCGGACAGGGGAATTCACCCCTCCACTTT
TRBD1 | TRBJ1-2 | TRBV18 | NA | CASSPRDSRYGYTF | TGTGCCAGCTCACCCCGGGACAGCCGCTATGGCTACACCTTC
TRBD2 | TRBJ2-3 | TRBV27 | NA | CASSGGTDTQYF | TGTGCCAGCAGCGGGGGGACAGATACGCAGTATTTT
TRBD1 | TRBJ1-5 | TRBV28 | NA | CASSLRQGIGNQPQHF | TGTGCCAGCAGTCTCCGACAGGGTATTGGCAATCAGCCCCAGCATTTT
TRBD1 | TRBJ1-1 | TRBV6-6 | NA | CASNFPGTENTEAFF | TGTGCCAGCAACTTCCCCGGGACAGAGAACACTGAAGCTTTCTTT
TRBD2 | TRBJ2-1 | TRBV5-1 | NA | CASSLDLAGAVLFF | TGCGCCAGCAGCTTGGATTTAGCGGGAGCGGTCCTGTTCTTC
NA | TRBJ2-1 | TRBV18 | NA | CASSPGLGRARTYNEQFF | TGTGCCAGCTCACCGGGTCTAGGGCGGGCTAGGACCTACAATGAGCAGTTCTTC
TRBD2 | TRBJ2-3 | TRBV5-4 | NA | CASSPIAGAGGDTQYF | TGTGCCAGCAGCCCAATAGCGGGAGCGGGGGGAGATACGCAGTATTTT
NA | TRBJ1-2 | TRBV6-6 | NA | CASSLAAPRTGVGGYTF | TGTGCCAGCAGTCTCGCTGCCCCTAGGACGGGGGTAGGAGGCTACACCTTC
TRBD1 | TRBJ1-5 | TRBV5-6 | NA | CASSRDSSFQPQHF | TGTGCCAGCAGCCGGGACAGTAGTTTTCAGCCCCAGCATTTT
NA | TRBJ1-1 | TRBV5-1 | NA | CASSIVPDRHTEAFF | TGCGCCAGCAGCATTGTCCCGGACAGACATACTGAAGCTTTCTTT
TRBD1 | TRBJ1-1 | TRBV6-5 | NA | CASSHRQGAVFF | TGTGCCAGCAGTCATCGACAGGGGGCCGTTTTCTTT
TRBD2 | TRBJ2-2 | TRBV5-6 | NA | CASSLGGRNGELFF | TGTGCCAGCAGCTTGGGCGGGAGAAACGGGGAGCTGTTTTTT
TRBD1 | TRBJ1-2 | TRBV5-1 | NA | CASSLDRANYGYTF | TGCGCCAGCAGCCTCGACAGGGCAAACTATGGCTACACCTTC
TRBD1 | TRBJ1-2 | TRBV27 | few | CASTRTRQGRKDYGYTF | TGTGCCAGCACCCGGACCCGACAGGGTAGGAAGGACTATGGCTACACCTTC
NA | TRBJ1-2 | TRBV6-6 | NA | CASSLPTIVHGYTF | TGTGCCAGCAGTCTACCAACTATCGTCCATGGCTACACCTTC
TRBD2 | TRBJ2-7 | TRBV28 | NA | CASSLSAGGHRYEQYF | TGTGCCAGCAGTTTATCCGCGGGAGGGCATCGCTACGAGCAGTACTTC
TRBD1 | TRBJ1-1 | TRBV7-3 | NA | CASSSGGGTEAFF | TGTGCCAGCAGTTCAGGGGGAGGCACTGAAGCTTTCTTT
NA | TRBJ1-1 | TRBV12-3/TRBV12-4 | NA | CASRYRANTEAFF | TGTGCCAGCAGGTATCGAGCCAACACTGAAGCTTTCTTT
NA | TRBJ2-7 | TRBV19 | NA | CASSMMGARADEQYF | TGTGCCAGTAGTATGATGGGGGCTCGAGCGGACGAGCAGTACTTC
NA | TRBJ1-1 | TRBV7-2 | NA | CASSLAGQRNTEAFF | TGTGCCAGCAGCTTAGCCGGACAGCGCAACACTGAAGCTTTCTTT
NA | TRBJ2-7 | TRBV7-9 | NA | CASSSDSLGEQYF | TGTGCCAGCAGCTCCGACAGCCTGGGGGAGCAGTACTTC
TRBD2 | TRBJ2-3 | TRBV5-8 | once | CASSFGLAGSDTQYF | TGTGCCAGCAGCTTCGGACTAGCGGGGTCAGATACGCAGTATTTT
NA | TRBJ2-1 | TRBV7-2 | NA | CASSLRTKEQFF | TGTGCCAGCAGCCTTCGGACTAAAGAGCAGTTCTTC
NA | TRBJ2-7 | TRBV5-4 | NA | CASRSQVGAQEQYF | TGTGCCAGCAGATCACAAGTGGGGGCGCAAGAGCAGTACTTC
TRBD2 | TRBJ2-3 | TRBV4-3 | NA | CASSQVSGGSTDTQYF | TGCGCCAGCAGCCAAGTTAGCGGGGGGAGCACAGATACGCAGTATTTT
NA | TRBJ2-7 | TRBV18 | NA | CASSPDSPSSYEQYF | TGTGCCAGCTCTCCAGACAGTCCAAGCTCCTACGAGCAGTACTTC
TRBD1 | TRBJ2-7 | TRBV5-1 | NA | CASSSTGGAYEQYF | TGCGCCAGCAGCAGTACAGGGGGTGCCTACGAGCAGTACTTC
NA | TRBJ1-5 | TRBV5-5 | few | CASSLPGNNQPQHF | TGTGCCAGCAGCTTACCGGGGAACAATCAGCCCCAGCATTTT
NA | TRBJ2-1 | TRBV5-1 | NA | CASSQTGINEQFF | TGCGCCAGCAGCCAAACAGGGATTAATGAGCAGTTCTTC
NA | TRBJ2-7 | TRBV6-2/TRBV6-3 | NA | CASSPLVSRGSSYEQYF | TGTGCCAGCAGCCCCCTCGTATCCAGAGGAAGCTCCTACGAGCAGTACTTC
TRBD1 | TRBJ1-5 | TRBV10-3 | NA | CAIRATGAEQPQHF | TGTGCCATCCGTGCAACAGGGGCCGAGCAGCCCCAGCATTTT
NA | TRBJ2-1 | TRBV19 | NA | CASRGSLVVNEQFF | TGTGCCAGTAGGGGCTCCTTAGTGGTTAATGAGCAGTTCTTC